This T cell receptor (beta chain) was obtained from a study of regulatory T cells in long-lasting Graves disease. Building the TCR beta libraries relied on iRepertoire HTBI primers, and CDR3 regions underwent Arm-PCR. TCRdb re-derived calls from the multiplex PCR reads in MiXCR, one entry per CDR3 protein. The top ten hold around 42% of the sample, which has 600,000 to 800,000 distinct CDR3 sequences, about 30% seen once. Trimming removed 5 bases from V and 2 bases from J; junction bases left unmatched: 12. The CDR3 length is 17 residues. The germline V gene encodes CDR1 SEHNR and CDR2 FQNEAQ (reference sequence). Worth noting for this clonotype: The antigen is unknown.

Study-wide points: Sample size was small, which may have lowered accuracy.

Time point of the sample: persistent/refractory GD, antithyroid drugs over 5 years with positive TRAb. PBMC RNA served as the TCR library source. This specimen was peripheral blood mononuclear cells (PBMCs), taken when the disease was refractory, from a patient treated with antithyroid drugs. The source of this sequence is a female donor with Graves disease. The chain combines TRBV7-9 with TRBJ1-5; 7 nucleotides align to TRBD1. CDR3 coding DNA: TGTGCCAGCAGCCCGAACAGGGGTGGATTGGGCAATCAGCCCCAGCATTTT. It codes for CASSPNRGGLGNQPQHF.